Listed below are T cell receptor beta chains from one sample, sequenced in a study of post-analysis software for immune sequencing data. TCRdb passed the PCR reads through MiXCR, listing each CDR3 protein once. The sample yields about 500,000 distinct CDR3 sequences, roughly 46% seen once. Sequenced input: blood. These TCRs come from a girl aged 5-17 years with multiple sclerosis. CDR3s include the opening cysteine and the closing phenylalanine or tryptophan. D genes are given only for firm matches. Part of the rows lack a size; the others show once, few, many or a class for expanded clones.

d_call,v_call,clone_size,j_call,cdr3_nt,cdr3_aa
.,TRBV7-2,.,TRBJ1-2,TGTGCCAGCAGCTTAGGAGGGACACCTAACTATGGCTACACCTTC,CASSLGGTPNYGYTF
.,TRBV20-1,.,TRBJ2-5,TGCAGTGCGGGACGCCGGACCCAGTACTTC,CSAGRRTQYF
TRBD2,TRBV7-2,.,TRBJ2-7,TGTGCCAGCAGCTTGCGGGTAGCGGGGAACTCCTACGAGCAGTACTTC,CASSLRVAGNSYEQYF
.,TRBV19,.,TRBJ1-2,TGTGCCAGTAGTATTGACGGCCGCGAGAGTGGCTACACCTTC,CASSIDGRESGYTF
TRBD1,TRBV28,.,TRBJ2-5,TGTGCCAGCAGTTCCCCCTCAGGGACAGGGAAAGAGACCCAGTACTTC,CASSSPSGTGKETQYF
.,TRBV25-1,.,TRBJ2-7,TGTGCCAGCAGTGAATATCAGGGCGGTTCCTACGAGCAGTACTTC,CASSEYQGGSYEQYF
TRBD1,TRBV7-3,.,TRBJ1-2,TGTGCCAGCAGCTACACAGGGGGCCGAGGCTACACCTTC,CASSYTGGRGYTF
TRBD2,TRBV15,.,TRBJ2-3,TGTGCCACCAGCACTGGGACTAGCGGGCGCACAGATACGCAGTATTTT,CATSTGTSGRTDTQYF
.,TRBV7-3,.,TRBJ2-1,TGTGCCAGCAGTACGGACTCAAACAATGGGCAGTTCTTC,CASSTDSNNGQFF
TRBD2,TRBV28,.,TRBJ2-1,TGTGCCAGCAGCCGACTAGCGGGAGGGTTAGATGAGCAGTTCTTC,CASSRLAGGLDEQFF
.,TRBV7-9,.,TRBJ1-4,TGTGCCAGCAGCCCCCCTGAGGGTAGGGAAAAACTGTTTTTT,CASSPPEGREKLFF
TRBD1,TRBV5-1,.,TRBJ2-2,TGCGCCAGCAGCTGGGGGACAGGCATCAACACCGGGGAGCTGTTTTTT,CASSWGTGINTGELFF
TRBD2,TRBV5-1,.,TRBJ2-7,TGCGCCAGCAGCTTGCCACCGGGACTAGGGAACTACGAGCAGTACTTC,CASSLPPGLGNYEQYF
TRBD2,TRBV5-1,.,TRBJ2-3,TGCGCCAGCAGCTTGGGGGGAGCGGGAACCAGCACAGATACGCAGTATTTT,CASSLGGAGTSTDTQYF
TRBD1,TRBV5-1,.,TRBJ1-1,TGCGCCAGCAGCTTAGAATCCATAGGGGGCACGGACACTGAAGCTTTCTTT,CASSLESIGGTDTEAFF
TRBD2,TRBV29-1,.,TRBJ2-1,TGCAGCGTTGAAGCAACTAGCGGAAGCTCCTACAATGAGCAGTTCTTC,CSVEATSGSSYNEQFF
TRBD2,TRBV20-1,.,TRBJ2-5,TGCAGTGCTCGAGTACCGGGACTAGCAGAAGAGACCCAGTACTTC,CSARVPGLAEETQYF
TRBD1,TRBV12-3/TRBV12-4,few,TRBJ2-7,TGTGCCTGTGGGACAGGGGTCTACGAGCAGTACTTC,CACGTGVYEQYF
TRBD2,TRBV9,.,TRBJ2-7,TGTGCCAGCAGCGTAGAGGGGACTAGCTCCTACGAGCAGTACTTC,CASSVEGTSSYEQYF
TRBD2,TRBV3-1,few,TRBJ2-5,TGTGCCAGCAGCCAAGATGCCCTAGCGGACCAAGAGACCCAGTACTTC,CASSQDALADQETQYF
TRBD1,TRBV9,.,TRBJ2-5,TGTGCCAGCAGCGGCGACAGGGCAGACCAAGAGACCCAGTACTTC,CASSGDRADQETQYF
.,TRBV4-1,.,TRBJ1-5,TGCGCCAGCAGCCAAGAAGGGGGAGGGAGCAATCAGCCCCAGCATTTT,CASSQEGGGSNQPQHF
.,TRBV20-1,.,TRBJ1-1,TGCAGTGCTACAAACAGGAGGAGCACTGAAGCTTTCTTT,CSATNRRSTEAFF
TRBD1,TRBV6-5,few,TRBJ2-1,TGTGCCAGCAGTTCCGACAGGGGAGAGTTCAATGAGCAGTTCTTC,CASSSDRGEFNEQFF
.,TRBV30,.,TRBJ2-5,TGTGCCTGGAGCTTCCCAGAGACCCAGTACTTC,CAWSFPETQYF
TRBD1,TRBV20-1,.,TRBJ1-2,TGCAGTGCTACGACAGGGGAGGACTATGGCTACACCTTC,CSATTGEDYGYTF
.,TRBV28,.,TRBJ2-7,TGTGCCAGCAGCCCGAGGGGGAGGTACGAGCAGTACTTC,CASSPRGRYEQYF
TRBD1,TRBV7-2,.,TRBJ2-4,TGTGCCAGCAGCTTAGGGACAGGGGGCTTCATTCAGTACTTC,CASSLGTGGFIQYF
.,TRBV7-2,.,TRBJ2-1,TGTGCCAGCAGCTTAGCGGTGGGTGAGCAGTTCTTC,CASSLAVGEQFF
.,TRBV10-2,few,TRBJ2-7,TGCGCCAGCAGCTGGGAGGCAAGGTTTTACTCCTACGAGCAGTACTTC,CASSWEARFYSYEQYF
TRBD1,TRBV28,.,TRBJ2-5,TGTGCCAGCAGCGAGACAGGGAAAGGAGAGACCCAGTACTTC,CASSETGKGETQYF
.,TRBV7-9,few,TRBJ1-1,TGTGCCAGCACCACGAACACTGAAGCTTTCTTT,CASTTNTEAFF
.,TRBV28,.,TRBJ2-5,TGTGCCAGCAAGGACAGAGTGACCCAGTACTTC,CASKDRVTQYF
TRBD1,TRBV4-1,.,TRBJ2-1,TGCGCCAGCAGCCGGGGACAGGGTAACGTTAATGAGCAGTTCTTC,CASSRGQGNVNEQFF
.,TRBV29-1,.,TRBJ1-1,TGCAGCGTTGAATCCGGGGATAACACTGAAGCTTTCTTT,CSVESGDNTEAFF
.,TRBV28,.,TRBJ1-2,TGTGCCAGCATGACGCAAAACTATGGCTACACCTTC,CASMTQNYGYTF